This TCR beta chain was obtained from a study of spatial heterogeneity in lung cancer. Broader study findings: Mutation tallies in tumors tracked expanded intratumoral alpha and beta TCR counts.

Regarding time point: sample taken at primary tumor resection. This clonotype showed up just once. Its antigen is as yet unknown. This beta chain is an off-target read within a library intended for alpha chains, so its frequency means little. A unique molecular identifier was attached to every TCR cDNA molecule. TCRdb used MiXCR to reprocess the 5' RACE reads, holding one entry per CDR3 protein. The table lists some 7,900 distinct CDR3 sequences, around 6.7% of them singletons. The specimen was lung tumor tissue, collected at surgery. The sequence was obtained from a female donor with early-stage non-small cell lung cancer.

CDR3 nucleotides: TGTGCCACCAGCAGCGGTGTGTCAGATACGCAGTATTTT. Protein sequence: CATSSGVSDTQYF. The chain carries TRBV15 and TRBJ2-3; no reliable D call. CDR3 size: 13 residues. The germline V and J ends were trimmed by 3 bases and 4 bases, with 8 bases remaining between them. The germline V gene encodes CDR1 LNHNV and CDR2 YYDKDF (reference sequence).